The 4 T cell receptor beta chains presented below share a single source sample, sequenced in a study of blood T cell repertoires in COVID-19. Some clones are missing from TCRdb's copy, which holds only in-frame ones; the method was immunoSEQ multiplex PCR. The sample holds fewer than 75,000 clones; 70% to 90% are singletons and the top ten take roughly 7%. The sequenced sample was peripheral blood. Every receptor here comes from a man aged 50 to 59 with active COVID-19.

The chain is built from TRBV11-2 and TRBJ2-5; the match to TRBD2 covers 14 bases. The CDR3 length is 15 residues. Germline V lookup: CDR1 SGHAT, CDR2 FQNNGV. V was pared by 6 bases and J by 5 bases, with 5 bases of the junction left unmatched. CDR3 bases: TGTGCCAGCAGACACAGACTAGCGGGAGGGGAGACCCAGTACTTC. Translation gives CASRHRLAGGETQYF.

Note on this clone: This CDR3 is missing its conserved last phenylalanine or tryptophan, likely due to a read error. The DNA is left out, because the CDR3 cannot be placed on it with certainty; the CDR3 is given as TCRdb lists it. The chain joins TRBV7-9 to TRBJ2-7; the tabulated D call, TRBD1, remains unverified against the DNA. The CDR3 has 10 amino acids, counting both end residues. Germline CDR1 SEHNR, CDR2 FQNEAQ (reference sequence). CDR3 residues: CASRWGTGHG.

The chain carries TRBV7-2 and TRBJ1-5; weak D call: TRBD1 (6 bases). This CDR3 is 15 amino acids long. The V and J ends lost 2 bases and 3 bases respectively, with 11 bases between them. CDR1 SGHTA and CDR2 FQGNSA come from the germline V gene. The CDR3 loop is CASSLQGSPNQPQHF. CDR3 in DNA: TGTGCCAGCAGCTTACAGGGGTCTCCCAATCAGCCCCAGCATTTT. Based on the CDR3 plus reference TRBV7-2 and TRBJ1-5, the full variable domain is GAGVSQSPSNKVTEKGKDVELRCDPISGHTALYWYRQSLGQGLEFLIYFQGNSAPDKSGLPSDRFSAERTGGSVSTLTIQRTQQEDSAVYLCASSLQGSPNQPQHFGDGTRLSIL.

The rearrangement uses TRBV15 and TRBJ2-5; the D gene is possibly TRBD1 (6 bases). Germline values: CDR1 LNHNV, CDR2 YYDKDF (reference sequence). V was trimmed by 0 bases and J by 7 bases, leaving 27 bases between them. The CDR3 is 19 residues long. CDR3 in amino acids: CATSREGHPGSGDGGTQYF. DNA of the CDR3: TGTGCCACCAGCAGAGAGGGACACCCGGGATCAGGGGACGGAGGGACCCAGTACTTC.